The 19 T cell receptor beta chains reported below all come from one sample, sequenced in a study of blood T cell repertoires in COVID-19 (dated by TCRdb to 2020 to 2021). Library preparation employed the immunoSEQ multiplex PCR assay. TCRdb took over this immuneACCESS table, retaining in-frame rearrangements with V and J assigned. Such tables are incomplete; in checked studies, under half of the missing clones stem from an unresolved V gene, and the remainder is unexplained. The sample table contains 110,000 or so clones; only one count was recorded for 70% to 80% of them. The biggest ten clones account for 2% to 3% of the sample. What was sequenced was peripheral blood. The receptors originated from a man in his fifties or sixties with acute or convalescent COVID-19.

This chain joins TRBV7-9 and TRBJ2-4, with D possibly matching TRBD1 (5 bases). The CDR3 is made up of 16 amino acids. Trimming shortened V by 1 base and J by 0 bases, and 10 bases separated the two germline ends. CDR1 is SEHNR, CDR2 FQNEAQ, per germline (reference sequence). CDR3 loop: CASSLGRVGAKNIQYF. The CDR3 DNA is TGTGCCAGCAGCTTAGGCAGGGTAGGAGCCAAAAACATTCAGTACTTC. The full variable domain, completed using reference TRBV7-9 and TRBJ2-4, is DTGVSQNPRHKITKRGQNVTFRCDPISEHNRLYWYRQTLGQGPEFLTYFQNEAQLEKSRLLSDRFSAERPKGSFSTLEIQRTEQGDSAMYLCASSLGRVGAKNIQYFGAGTRLSVL.

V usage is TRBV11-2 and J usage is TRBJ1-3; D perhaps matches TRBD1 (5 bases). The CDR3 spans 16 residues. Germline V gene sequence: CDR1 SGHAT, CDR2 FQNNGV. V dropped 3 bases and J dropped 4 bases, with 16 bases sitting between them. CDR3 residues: CASSFFWDRGGNTIYF. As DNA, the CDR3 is TGTGCCAGCAGCTTCTTTTGGGACCGGGGGGGAAACACCATATATTTT.

The CDR3, as DNA: TGTGCCAGCCGAGGTGGGACAGGGTATCAGCCCCAGCATTTT. This codes for CASRGGTGYQPQHF. This sequence joins TRBV28 and TRBJ1-5; TRBD1 matches at 9 bases. Germline CDR1 reads MDHEN; CDR2 reads SYDVKM. CDR3 length: 14 residues. V was clipped by 8 bases and J by 5 bases; unmatched bases: 7.

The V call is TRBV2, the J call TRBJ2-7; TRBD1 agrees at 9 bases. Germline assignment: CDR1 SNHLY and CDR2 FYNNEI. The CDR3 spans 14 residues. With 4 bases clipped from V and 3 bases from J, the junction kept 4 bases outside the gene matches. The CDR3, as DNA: TGTGCCAGCAGTGCCGGGACAGGGTACTACGAGCAGTACTTC. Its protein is CASSAGTGYYEQYF.

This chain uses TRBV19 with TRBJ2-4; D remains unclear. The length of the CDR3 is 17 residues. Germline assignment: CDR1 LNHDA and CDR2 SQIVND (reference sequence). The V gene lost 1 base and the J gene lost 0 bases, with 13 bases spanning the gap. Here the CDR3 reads CASSIGGPRLAKNIQYF. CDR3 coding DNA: TGTGCCAGTAGTATAGGTGGCCCTCGCCTAGCCAAAAACATTCAGTACTTC.

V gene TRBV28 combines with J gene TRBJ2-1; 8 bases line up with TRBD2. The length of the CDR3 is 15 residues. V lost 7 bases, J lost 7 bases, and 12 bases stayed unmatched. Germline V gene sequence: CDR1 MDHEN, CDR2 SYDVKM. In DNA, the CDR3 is TGTGCCAGCATCCCGTCCGGGACTAGTCATAATGAGCAGTTCTTC. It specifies CASIPSGTSHNEQFF.

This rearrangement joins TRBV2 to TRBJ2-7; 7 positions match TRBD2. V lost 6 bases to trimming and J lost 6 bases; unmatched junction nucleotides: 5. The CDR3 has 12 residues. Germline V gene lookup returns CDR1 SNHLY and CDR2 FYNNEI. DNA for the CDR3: TGTGCCAGCAGACCCGGGACTACCGAGCAGTACTTC. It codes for CASRPGTTEQYF.

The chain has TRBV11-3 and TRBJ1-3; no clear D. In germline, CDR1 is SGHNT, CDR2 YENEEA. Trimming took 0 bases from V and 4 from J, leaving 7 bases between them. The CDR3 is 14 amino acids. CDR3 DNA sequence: TGTGCCAGCAGCTTAGAGGGCTCCGGAAACACCATATATTTT. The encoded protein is CASSLEGSGNTIYF. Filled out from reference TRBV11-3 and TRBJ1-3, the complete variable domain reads EAGVVQSPRYKIIEKKQPVAFWCNPISGHNTLYWYLQNLGQGPELLIRYENEEAVDDSQLPKDRFSAERLKGVDSTLKIQPAELGDSAVYLCASSLEGSGNTIYFGEGSWLTVV.

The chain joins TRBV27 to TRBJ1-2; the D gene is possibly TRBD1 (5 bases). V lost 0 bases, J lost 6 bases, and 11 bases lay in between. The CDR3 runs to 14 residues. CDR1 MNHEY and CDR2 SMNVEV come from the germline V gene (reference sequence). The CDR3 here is CASSLSGAADGYTF. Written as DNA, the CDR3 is TGTGCCAGCAGTTTATCAGGGGCGGCGGATGGCTACACCTTC.

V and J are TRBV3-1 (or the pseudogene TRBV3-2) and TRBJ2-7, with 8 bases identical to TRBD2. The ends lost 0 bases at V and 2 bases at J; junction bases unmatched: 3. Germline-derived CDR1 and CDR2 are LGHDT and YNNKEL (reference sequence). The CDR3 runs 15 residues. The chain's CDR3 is CASSQETSGPYEQYF. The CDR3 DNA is TGTGCCAGCAGCCAAGAAACTAGCGGCCCCTACGAGCAGTACTTC.

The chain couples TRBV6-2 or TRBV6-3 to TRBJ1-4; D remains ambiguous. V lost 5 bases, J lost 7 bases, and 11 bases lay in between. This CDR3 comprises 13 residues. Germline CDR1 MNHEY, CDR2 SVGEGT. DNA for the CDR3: TGTGCCAGCAGTCAGACCCGGGGTGAAAAACTGTTTTTT. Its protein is CASSQTRGEKLFF.

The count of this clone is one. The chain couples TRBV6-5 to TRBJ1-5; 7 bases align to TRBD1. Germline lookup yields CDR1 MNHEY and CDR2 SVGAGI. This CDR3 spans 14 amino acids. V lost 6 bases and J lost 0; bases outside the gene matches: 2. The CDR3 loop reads CASSGQVSNQPQHF. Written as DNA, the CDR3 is TGTGCCAGCAGCGGACAGGTTAGCAATCAGCCCCAGCATTTT.

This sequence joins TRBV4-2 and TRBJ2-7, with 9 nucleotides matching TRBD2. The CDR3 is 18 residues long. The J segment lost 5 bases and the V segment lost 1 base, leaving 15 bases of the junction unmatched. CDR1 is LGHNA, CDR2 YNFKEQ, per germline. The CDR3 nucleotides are TGTGCCAGCAGCCAAGGAGGGGGGGGCGGTCCTAGCGGGAACGAGCAGTACTTC. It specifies CASSQGGGGGPSGNEQYF.

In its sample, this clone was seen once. The DNA for the CDR3 is TGTGCCAGCAGCCCAGGCCCTGTAGGGGCACCCCTCCACTTT. Protein product: CASSPGPVGAPLHF. The rearrangement links TRBV13 to TRBJ1-6; TRBD1 might be the D (5 bases). V lost 5 bases to trimming and J lost 11 bases, with 16 bases between them. Germline V CDR1 and CDR2: PRHDT, FYEKMQ (reference sequence). CDR3 size: 14 residues.

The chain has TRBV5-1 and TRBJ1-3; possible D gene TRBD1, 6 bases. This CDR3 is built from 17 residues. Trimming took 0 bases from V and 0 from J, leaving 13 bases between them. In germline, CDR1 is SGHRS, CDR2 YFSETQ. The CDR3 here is CASSLGGGDLSGNTIYF. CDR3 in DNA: TGCGCCAGCAGCTTGGGAGGGGGGGACCTCTCTGGAAACACCATATATTTT. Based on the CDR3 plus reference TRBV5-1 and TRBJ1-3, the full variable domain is KAGVTQTPRYLIKTRGQQVTLSCSPISGHRSVSWYQQTPGQGLQFLFEYFSETQRNKGNFPGRFSGRQFSNSRSEMNVSTLELGDSALYLCASSLGGGDLSGNTIYFGEGSWLTVV.

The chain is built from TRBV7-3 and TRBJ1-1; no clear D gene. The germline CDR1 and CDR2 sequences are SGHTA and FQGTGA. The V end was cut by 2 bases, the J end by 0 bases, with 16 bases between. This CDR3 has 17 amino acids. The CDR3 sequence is CASSLWARQGMNTEAFF. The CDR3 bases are TGTGCCAGCAGCTTATGGGCCAGACAAGGCATGAACACTGAAGCTTTCTTT.

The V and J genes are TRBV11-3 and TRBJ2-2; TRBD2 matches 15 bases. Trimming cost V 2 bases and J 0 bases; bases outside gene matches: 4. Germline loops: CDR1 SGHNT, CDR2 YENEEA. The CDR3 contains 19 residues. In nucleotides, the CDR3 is TGTGCCAGCAGCTTATCCGGACTAGCGGGAGGGCCGAACACCGGGGAGCTGTTTTTT. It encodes CASSLSGLAGGPNTGELFF.

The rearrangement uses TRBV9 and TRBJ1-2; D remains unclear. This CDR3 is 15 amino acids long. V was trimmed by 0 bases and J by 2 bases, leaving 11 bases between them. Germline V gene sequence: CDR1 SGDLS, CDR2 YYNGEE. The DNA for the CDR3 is TGTGCCAGCAGCGTAGACAGTTCGGTGAACTATGGCTACACCTTC. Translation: CASSVDSSVNYGYTF. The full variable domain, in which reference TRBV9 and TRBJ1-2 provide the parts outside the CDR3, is DSGVTQTPKHLITATGQRVTLRCSPRSGDLSVYWYQQSLDQGLQFLIQYYNGEERAKGNILERFSAQQFPDLHSELNLSSLELGDSALYFCASSVDSSVNYGYTFGSGTRLTVV.

CDR3 region: CASSRPTGGDFYEQYF. The CDR3 DNA reads as TGTGCCAGCAGCCGTCCGACAGGGGGCGATTTCTACGAGCAGTACTTC. The J gene is TRBJ2-7, the V gene TRBV6-6; 10 bases agree with TRBD1. CDR1 is MNHNY and CDR2 is SVGAGI in the germline V gene (reference sequence). Trimming cost V 6 bases and J 3 bases; bases outside gene matches: 11. The CDR3 sequence is 16 residues long.